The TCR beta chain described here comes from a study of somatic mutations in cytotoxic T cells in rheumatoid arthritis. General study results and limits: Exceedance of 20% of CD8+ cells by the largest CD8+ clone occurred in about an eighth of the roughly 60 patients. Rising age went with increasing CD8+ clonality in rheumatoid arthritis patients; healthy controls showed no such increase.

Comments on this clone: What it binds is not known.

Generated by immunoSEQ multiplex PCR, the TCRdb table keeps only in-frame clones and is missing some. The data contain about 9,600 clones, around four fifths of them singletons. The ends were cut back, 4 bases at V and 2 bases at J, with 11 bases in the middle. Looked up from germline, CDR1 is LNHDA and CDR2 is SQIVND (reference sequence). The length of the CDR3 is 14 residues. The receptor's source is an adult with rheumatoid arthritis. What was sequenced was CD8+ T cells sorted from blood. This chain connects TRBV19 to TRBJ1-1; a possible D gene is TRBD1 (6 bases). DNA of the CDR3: TGTGCCAGTAGTACCCGGGACATAAACACTGAAGCTTTCTTT. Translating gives CASSTRDINTEAFF.